Sequencing of this TCR beta chain was carried out in a study of vaccination and CD4 T cells after COVID-19. Cultured CD4+ T-cell DNA underwent Oncomine TCR Beta short-read sequencing. Each CDR3 protein is one row after TCRdb ran MiXCR on the PCR reads. This sample yields 10,000 to 11,000 distinct CDR3 sequences, of which 20% to 25% are seen a single time; roughly 25% belongs to the top ten. Sample treatment: roughly 11-day PBMC culture with coronavirus spike peptide pools or control peptides (ViraFEST assay). Germline V gene data show CDR1 as MGHDK and CDR2 as SYGVNS. The V and J ends lost 6 bases and 3 bases, in that order; junction bases with no gene match: 4. This CDR3 has 14 amino acids. There are a few counts of this clonotype. Its matching antigen is unknown.

The V and J genes are TRBV25-1 and TRBJ2-3; TRBD1 matches 9 bases. The TCR originated in a human donor who received a COVID-19 vaccine. This material consisted of CD4+ T cells from blood, cultured in vitro, taken before SARS-CoV-2 vaccination. CDR3 sequence reads: CASRDRGITDTQYF. Written as DNA, the CDR3 is TGTGCCAGCAGGGACAGGGGTATAACAGATACGCAGTATTTT.